Following are 30 T cell receptor beta chains from one sample sequenced in a study of cytomegalovirus exposure and HLA in healthy donors. The PCR was carried out with 60 Vbeta primers and 13 Jbeta primers. Profiled with immunoSEQ multiplex PCR; TCRdb holds only in-frame clones, not every one. The sample holds more than 95,000 clones, 64% seen once. Sequencing input: PBMCs. These receptors originate from a man aged 55-75 years in good health and CMV-seronegative.

The chain joins TRBV5-1 to TRBJ2-1, with TRBD2 matching 12 bases. The germline gives CDR1 SGHRS, CDR2 YFSETQ. CDR3 length: 15 residues. Trimming cost V 4 bases and J 4 bases; bases outside gene matches: 3. The CDR3 DNA reads TGCGCCAGCAGCCCTAGCGGGGGGGGTTACAATGAGCAGTTCTTC. This encodes CASSPSGGGYNEQFF. The entire variable domain, with the rest obtained from reference TRBV5-1 and TRBJ2-1, is as follows: KAGVTQTPRYLIKTRGQQVTLSCSPISGHRSVSWYQQTPGQGLQFLFEYFSETQRNKGNFPGRFSGRQFSNSRSEMNVSTLELGDSALYLCASSPSGGGYNEQFFGPGTRLTVL.

V and J are TRBV5-5 and TRBJ2-7; no clear D. The CDR3 extends over 14 amino acids. Germline CDR1 is SGHKS and CDR2 is YYEKEE (reference sequence). The ends were cut back, 0 bases at V and 0 bases at J, with 7 bases in the middle. This chain's CDR3 is CASSLAPHSYEQYF. CDR3 sequence (DNA): TGTGCCAGCAGCTTGGCCCCACACTCCTACGAGCAGTACTTC.

The J gene is TRBJ2-7, the V gene TRBV4-2, with a weak D call TRBD2 (7 bases). Looked up from germline, CDR1 is LGHNA and CDR2 is YNFKEQ. The CDR3 is 14 amino acids. V gave up 2 bases and J gave up 2 bases, with 10 bases separating them. The CDR3 coding sequence is TGTGCCAGCAGCCAATCGGGGGGCCCCTACGAGCAGTACTTC. The encoded protein is CASSQSGGPYEQYF.

The rearrangement uses TRBV5-1 and TRBJ2-7; no firm D call. The V end lost 0 bases, the J end lost 1 base, and 8 bases lay between the germline ends. Germline CDR1 SGHRS, CDR2 YFSETQ. The CDR3 has 14 residues. The CDR3 sequence: CASSLVSGSYEQYF. Written as DNA, the CDR3 is TGCGCCAGCAGCTTGGTTTCAGGTTCCTACGAGCAGTACTTC.

This chain links TRBV4-2 with TRBJ1-2, with D hard to call. The CDR3 extends over 13 amino acids. Trimming took 2 bases from V and 1 from J, leaving 5 bases between them. The germline V gene encodes CDR1 LGHNA and CDR2 YNFKEQ. CDR3 sequence reads: CASSQRSNYGYTF. The CDR3 DNA follows: TGTGCCAGCAGCCAACGGAGTAACTATGGCTACACCTTC.

The V gene is TRBV7-9, the J gene TRBJ1-2; 9 positions agree with TRBD1. V shed 5 bases, J shed 4 bases, and the junction held 8 bases outside the gene matches. This CDR3 has 15 residues. Germline CDR1 and CDR2: SEHNR and FQNEAQ (reference sequence). The CDR3 reads CASSGRTGDTYGYTF. The CDR3 DNA is TGTGCCAGCAGCGGTAGGACAGGGGACACCTATGGCTACACCTTC. Based on the CDR3 plus reference TRBV7-9 and TRBJ1-2, the full variable domain is DTGVSQNPRHKITKRGQNVTFRCDPISEHNRLYWYRQTLGQGPEFLTYFQNEAQLEKSRLLSDRFSAERPKGSFSTLEIQRTEQGDSAMYLCASSGRTGDTYGYTFGSGTRLTVV.

The CDR3 is CASRREGLAGELFF. The CDR3 region has the DNA TGTGCCAGCAGGAGAGAGGGTTTGGCCGGGGAGCTGTTTTTT. The rearrangement links TRBV6-1 to TRBJ2-2; D is possibly TRBD2 (5 bases). The length of the CDR3 is 14 residues. V lost 6 bases and J lost 6, with 14 bases in between. CDR1 is MNHNS and CDR2 is SASEGT in the germline V gene.

CDR3 nucleotide sequence: TGTGCCAGCAGCTTAGGGCAGGGGGCGAGAAGCACTGAAGCTTTCTTT. It yields the protein CASSLGQGARSTEAFF. V gene TRBV11-3 combines with J gene TRBJ1-1, with TRBD1 matching over 8 bases. This CDR3 spans 16 amino acids. The junction had 8 bases not matched to a gene; V was cut back by 1 base and J by 4 bases. CDR1 SGHNT and CDR2 YENEEA come from the germline V gene.

The chain combines TRBV5-4 with TRBJ2-3; a weak D match, TRBD2 (8 bases). The CDR3 loop spans 16 amino acids. Germline lookup yields CDR1 SGHNT and CDR2 YYREEE (reference sequence). Trimming cost V 4 bases and J 8 bases, with 23 bases left between them. The CDR3 DNA reads as TGTGCCAGCAGCCAGGGGGTAGCGGGGTTCCATGGTACGCAGTATTTT. Translation: CASSQGVAGFHGTQYF.

J is TRBJ1-5 and V is TRBV28; possible D gene TRBD1, 6 bases. The CDR3 runs to 14 residues. The germline CDR1 and CDR2 sequences are MDHEN and SYDVKM. Between the trimmed V and J ends, which lost 5 bases and 3 bases, there was a span of 11 bases. Written as DNA, the CDR3 is TGTGCCAGCAGTCTATACAGGGACAATCAGCCCCAGCATTTT. Encoded protein: CASSLYRDNQPQHF.

The DNA for the CDR3 is TGCGCCAGCAGCCCGCGCGGCAGGGCGGGAACCGGGGAGCTGTTTTTT. This encodes CASSPRGRAGTGELFF. This chain uses TRBV5-1 with TRBJ2-2; D perhaps matches TRBD2 (6 bases). The CDR3 runs 16 residues. The germline gives CDR1 SGHRS, CDR2 YFSETQ. Between the trimmed V and J ends, which lost 4 bases and 5 bases, there was a span of 18 bases.

This sequence joins TRBV28 and TRBJ1-4; 7 nucleotides match TRBD1. The V and J ends lost 5 bases and 7 bases, in that order; junction bases with no gene match: 10. The CDR3 length is 15 residues. Germline CDR1 is MDHEN and CDR2 is SYDVKM. The CDR3, as DNA: TGTGCCAGCAGTCTCCAAACAGGGGCCGGTGAAAAACTGTTTTTT. This gives the protein CASSLQTGAGEKLFF.

V and J are TRBV9 and TRBJ2-2, with a weak D call TRBD2 (6 bases). CDR1 and CDR2 from the germline V gene are SGDLS and YYNGEE. CDR3 length: 18 amino acids. Trimming shortened V by 3 bases and J by 0 bases, and 18 bases separated the two germline ends. The DNA for the CDR3 is TGTGCCAGCAGCGAGAGGGTATTACTAGCAACGAACACCGGGGAGCTGTTTTTT. As protein: CASSERVLLATNTGELFF.

In this sample, this clone turned up a few times. The V and J genes are TRBV7-9 and TRBJ2-3, with D possibly TRBD2 on 7 matching bases. The CDR3 consists of 15 residues. Germline CDR1 and CDR2: SEHNR and FQNEAQ (reference sequence). Deletions cut 2 bases from V and 0 bases from J, with 9 bases between. CDR3 nucleotides: TGTGCCAGCAGCTTACGGGGGGCTAGCACAGATACGCAGTATTTT. The encoded protein is CASSLRGASTDTQYF.

A few counts support this clone. This chain uses TRBV6-5 with TRBJ2-1; 8 bases fit TRBD2. The CDR3 has 15 amino acids. Germline assignment: CDR1 MNHEY and CDR2 SVGAGI. Unmatched junction bases numbered 3, after V lost 5 bases and J lost 0 bases. This chain's CDR3 is CASSRSGSSYNEQFF. In DNA form, the CDR3 reads TGTGCCAGCAGTCGCAGCGGGAGCTCCTACAATGAGCAGTTCTTC.

This clone has only a few counts. V usage is TRBV5-1 and J usage is TRBJ2-3; no reliable D call. This CDR3 is built from 15 residues. Germline loops: CDR1 SGHRS, CDR2 YFSETQ. Trimming shortened V by 6 bases and J by 0 bases, and 14 bases separated the two germline ends. The DNA of the CDR3 is TGCGCCAGCACTGACTGGCGAACTAGCACAGATACGCAGTATTTT. It encodes CASTDWRTSTDTQYF.

This chain links TRBV10-2 with TRBJ2-7; TRBD1 is a possible D gene (6 bases). Trimming pared 2 bases from V and 2 bases from J, leaving 13 bases between. CDR3 size: 15 residues. In germline, CDR1 is WSHSY, CDR2 SAAADI. CDR3 in amino acids: CASSEGGRGAYEQYF. The CDR3 nucleotides are TGCGCCAGCAGTGAGGGGGGCAGGGGTGCCTACGAGCAGTACTTC.

This clone was seen only a few times. This sequence joins TRBV28 and TRBJ2-7; 12 nucleotides match TRBD1. V lost 0 bases and J lost 7; bases outside the gene matches: 4. Looked up from germline, CDR1 is MDHEN and CDR2 is SYDVKM. The CDR3 length is 15 residues. CDR3 nucleotide sequence: TGTGCCAGCAGTTTATGGGGACAGGGGGCGGTTGAGCAGTACTTC. Protein sequence: CASSLWGQGAVEQYF.

This sequence joins TRBV7-9 and TRBJ2-7, with D possibly matching TRBD2 (5 bases). This CDR3 is 12 amino acids long. V lost 4 bases and J lost 4, with 8 bases in between. Germline V gene sequence: CDR1 SEHNR, CDR2 FQNEAQ (reference sequence). The CDR3 loop is CASSSTTYEQYF. CDR3 nucleotide sequence: TGTGCCAGCAGCTCGACTACGTACGAGCAGTACTTC.

This chain links TRBV18 with TRBJ2-3, with 7 nucleotides matching TRBD2. CDR1 and CDR2 from the germline V gene are KGHSH and LQKENI. V lost 3 bases, J lost 0 bases, and 3 bases stayed unmatched. The CDR3 runs 15 residues. CDR3: CASSPSGASTDTQYF. The CDR3 nucleotides are TGTGCCAGCTCACCCAGCGGGGCTAGCACAGATACGCAGTATTTT.

V gene TRBV4-1 combines with J gene TRBJ1-4; 8 nucleotides agree with TRBD1. The V gene's germline CDR1 is MGHRA and CDR2 YSYEKL. The CDR3 covers 16 residues. With V trimmed by 0 bases and J by 8 bases, 8 bases remained unmatched. CDR3 in DNA: TGCGCCAGCAGCCAAGATTACGGGACAGGTCGGGAAAAACTGTTTTTT. Protein: CASSQDYGTGREKLFF.

The rearrangement links TRBV29-1 to TRBJ2-3, with TRBD2 matching 11 bases. Per the germline V gene, CDR1 is SQVTM and CDR2 is ANQGSEA. This CDR3 is built from 15 residues. The trim removed 4 bases at V and 4 bases at J, leaving 7 bases unmatched. The CDR3 nucleotides read TGCAGCGTTGTGGGACTAGCGGTTTCCCCAGATACGCAGTATTTT. It yields the protein CSVVGLAVSPDTQYF.

The rearrangement uses TRBV6-1 and TRBJ2-6; D is undetermined. Trimming left V 10 bases short and J 0 bases short, with 7 bases between. Germline CDR1 MNHNS, CDR2 SASEGT. The CDR3 sequence is 13 residues long. CDR3 bases: TGTGCCACCATCCCCTCTGGGGCCAACGTCCTGACTTTC. This encodes CATIPSGANVLTF.

This chain uses TRBV5-6 with TRBJ1-2; the D is unclear. Trimming removed 2 bases from V and 2 bases from J, with 10 bases in between. Germline values: CDR1 SGHDT, CDR2 YYEEEE. The length of the CDR3 is 14 residues. DNA of the CDR3: TGTGCCAGCAGCTTTAGGCCAGGCAACTATGGCTACACCTTC. Translated, it gives CASSFRPGNYGYTF.

This sequence joins TRBV11-2 and TRBJ2-7, with D perhaps TRBD1 (5 bases). Trimming took 0 bases from V and 0 from J, leaving 9 bases between them. The CDR3 loop spans 15 amino acids. The germline V gene has CDR1 SGHAT and CDR2 FQNNGV. CDR3 bases: TGTGCCAGCAGCTTAGAAAGGGGAAGCTCCTACGAGCAGTACTTC. Translating it yields CASSLERGSSYEQYF.

A few counts support this clone. The V and J genes are TRBV2 and TRBJ1-1, with 9 bases lining up with TRBD1. This CDR3 region has 14 residues. J gave up 0 bases and V 5 bases, and 1 base lay outside the gene matches. The germline V gene has CDR1 SNHLY and CDR2 FYNNEI. DNA of the CDR3: TGTGCCAGCAGTAGGACAGGGGTGAACACTGAAGCTTTCTTT. Its translation is CASSRTGVNTEAFF.

DNA of the CDR3: TGTGCCAGCAGCTTACCGCGTAGCGGGGTTACAGATACGCAGTATTTT. This gives the protein CASSLPRSGVTDTQYF. The gene calls are TRBV11-3 and TRBJ2-3; 8 bases are shared with TRBD2. V shed 2 bases and J 3 bases; nucleotides not matched to a gene: 7. The CDR3 is 16 amino acids. Germline loops: CDR1 SGHNT, CDR2 YENEEA.

Here the CDR3 reads CASSHLGTSINEQFF. DNA of the CDR3: TGTGCCAGCAGCCACCTCGGGACTAGCATAAATGAGCAGTTCTTC. This chain connects TRBV5-4 to TRBJ2-1, with 9 bases aligning to TRBD2. The V and J ends lost 4 bases and 7 bases, in that order; junction bases with no gene match: 9. Germline V gene data show CDR1 as SGHNT and CDR2 as YYREEE (reference sequence). This CDR3 region has 15 residues.

The chain uses TRBV7-9 and TRBJ2-5; TRBD2 matches at 9 bases. The CDR3 has 16 residues. Germline CDR1 SEHNR, CDR2 FQNEAQ (reference sequence). With 10 bases clipped from V and 5 bases from J, the junction kept 17 bases outside the gene matches. The CDR3 is CATSEGLAGNVETQYF. The CDR3 DNA is TGTGCCACCTCAGAGGGGCTAGCGGGGAACGTTGAGACCCAGTACTTC.

This clone turned up a few times. The V call is TRBV21-1, the J call TRBJ1-3. TRBV21-1 is annotated as a pseudogene. The CDR3 consists of 11 residues. DNA for the CDR3: TGTGCCAGCAGCCCAAGCAACACCATATATTTT. Its translation is CASSPSNTIYF.